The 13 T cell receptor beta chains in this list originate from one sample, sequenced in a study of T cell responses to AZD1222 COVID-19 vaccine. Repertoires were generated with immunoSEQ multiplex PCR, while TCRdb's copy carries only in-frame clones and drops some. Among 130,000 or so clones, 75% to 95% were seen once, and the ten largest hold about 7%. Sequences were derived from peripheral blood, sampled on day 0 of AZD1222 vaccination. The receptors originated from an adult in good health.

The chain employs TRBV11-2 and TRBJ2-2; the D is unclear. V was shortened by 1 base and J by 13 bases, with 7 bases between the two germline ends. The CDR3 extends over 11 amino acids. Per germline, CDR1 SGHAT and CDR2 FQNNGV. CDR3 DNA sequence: TGTGCCAGCAGCTTAGGTGGACCGCTGTTTTTT. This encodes CASSLGGPLFF.

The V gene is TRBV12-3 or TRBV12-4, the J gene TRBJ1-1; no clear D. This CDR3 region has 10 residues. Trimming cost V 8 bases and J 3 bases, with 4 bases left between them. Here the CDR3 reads CASGDTEAFF. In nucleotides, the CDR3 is TGTGCCAGCGGGGACACTGAAGCTTTCTTT.

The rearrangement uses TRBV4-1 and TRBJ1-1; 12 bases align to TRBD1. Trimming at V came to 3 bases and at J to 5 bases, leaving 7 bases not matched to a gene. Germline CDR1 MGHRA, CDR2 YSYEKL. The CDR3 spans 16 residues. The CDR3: CASSQIGTGGWTEAFF. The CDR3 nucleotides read TGCGCCAGCAGCCAGATCGGGACAGGGGGCTGGACTGAAGCTTTCTTT.

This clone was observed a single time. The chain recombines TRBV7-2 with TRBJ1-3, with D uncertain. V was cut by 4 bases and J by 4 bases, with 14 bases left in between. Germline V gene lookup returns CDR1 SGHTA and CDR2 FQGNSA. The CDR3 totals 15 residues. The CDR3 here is CASSSRVRGGNTIYF. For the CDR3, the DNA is TGTGCCAGCAGCTCACGGGTCCGAGGGGGAAACACCATATATTTT.

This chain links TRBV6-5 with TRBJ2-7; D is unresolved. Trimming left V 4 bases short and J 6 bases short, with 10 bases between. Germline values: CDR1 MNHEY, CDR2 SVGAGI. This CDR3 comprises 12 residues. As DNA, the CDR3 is TGTGCCAGCAGTTCTACGGGCCTCGAGCAGTACTTC. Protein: CASSSTGLEQYF.

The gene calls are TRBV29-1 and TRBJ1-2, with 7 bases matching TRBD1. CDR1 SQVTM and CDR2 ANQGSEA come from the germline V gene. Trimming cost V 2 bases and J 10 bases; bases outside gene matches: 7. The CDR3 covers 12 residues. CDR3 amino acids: CSVETGQFVYTF. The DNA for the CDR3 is TGCAGCGTTGAAACGGGACAGTTCGTCTACACCTTC.

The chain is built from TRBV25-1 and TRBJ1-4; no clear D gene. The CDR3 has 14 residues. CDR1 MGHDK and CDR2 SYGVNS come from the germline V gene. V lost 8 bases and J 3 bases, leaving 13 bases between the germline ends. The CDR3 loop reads CASRGPASNEKLFF. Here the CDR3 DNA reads TGTGCCAGCCGCGGCCCGGCCTCTAATGAAAAACTGTTTTTT.

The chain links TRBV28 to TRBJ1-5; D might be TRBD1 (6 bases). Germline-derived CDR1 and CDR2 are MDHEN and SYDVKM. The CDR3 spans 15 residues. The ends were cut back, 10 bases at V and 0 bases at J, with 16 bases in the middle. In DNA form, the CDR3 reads TGTGCCACCCTTGTGTGGGACAATAGCAATCAGCCCCAGCATTTT. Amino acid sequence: CATLVWDNSNQPQHF.

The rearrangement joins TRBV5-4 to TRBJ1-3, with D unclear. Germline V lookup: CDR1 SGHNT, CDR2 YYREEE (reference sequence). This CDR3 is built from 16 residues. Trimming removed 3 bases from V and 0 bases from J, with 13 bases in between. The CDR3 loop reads CASSSYRERSGNTIYF. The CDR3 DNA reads TGTGCCAGCAGCTCCTATCGAGAACGCTCTGGAAACACCATATATTTT.

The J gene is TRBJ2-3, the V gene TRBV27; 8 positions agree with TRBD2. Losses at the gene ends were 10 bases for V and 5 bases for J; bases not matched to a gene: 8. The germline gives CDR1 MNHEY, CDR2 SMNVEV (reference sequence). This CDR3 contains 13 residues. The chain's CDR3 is CATWSGGRDTQYF. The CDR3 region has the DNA TGTGCCACATGGAGCGGGGGAAGAGATACGCAGTATTTT.

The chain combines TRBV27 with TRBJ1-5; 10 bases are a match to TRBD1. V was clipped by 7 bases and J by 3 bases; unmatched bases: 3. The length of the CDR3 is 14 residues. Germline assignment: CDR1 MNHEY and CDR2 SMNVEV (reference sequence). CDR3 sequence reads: CASKGQGFNQPQHF. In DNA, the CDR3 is TGTGCCAGCAAGGGACAGGGGTTCAATCAGCCCCAGCATTTT.

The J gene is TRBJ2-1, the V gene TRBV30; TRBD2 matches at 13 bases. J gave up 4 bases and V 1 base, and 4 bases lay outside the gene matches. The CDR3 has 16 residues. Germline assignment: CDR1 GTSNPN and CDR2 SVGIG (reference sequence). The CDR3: CAWSEVTSGGYNEQFF. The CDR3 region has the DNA TGTGCCTGGAGTGAAGTGACTAGCGGGGGGTACAATGAGCAGTTCTTC.

Here the CDR3 DNA reads TGTGCCACCAGTGATTTGAGGCAGGGGGACACCGGGGAGCTGTTTTTT. Translated: CATSDLRQGDTGELFF. The chain recombines TRBV24-1 with TRBJ2-2; 7 nucleotides match TRBD1. The CDR3 runs to 16 residues. Germline-derived CDR1 and CDR2 are KGHDR and SFDVKD. J was trimmed by 3 bases and V by 0 bases; bases with no gene match: 3.